One sample yielded the 25 T cell receptor beta chains listed below, sequenced in a study of regulatory T cells in long-lasting Graves disease. Time point of the sample: newly diagnosed GD, antithyroid drugs for less than 3 months. PBMC-derived RNA was used for the TCR library. Through Arm-PCR of CDR3 regions and iRepertoire HTBI primers, TCR beta libraries were built. TCRdb processed the multiplex PCR reads anew with MiXCR; each CDR3 protein has one entry. The table includes 350,000 to 550,000 distinct CDR3 sequences, roughly 15% detected once. These records were also assigned to another study, of T cells in Graves' hyperthyroidism and ophthalmopathy.

The input for sequencing was peripheral blood mononuclear cells (PBMCs), taken at new diagnosis, from a patient treated with antithyroid drugs. The receptor source for this set is a woman aged 18-29 years with Graves disease.

This clonotype was counted between two and nine times. This chain links TRBV4-3 with TRBJ1-4; D is undetermined. The CDR3 runs 16 residues. Trimming pared 0 bases from V and 6 bases from J, leaving 14 bases between. CDR1 and CDR2 (germline): LGHNA, YSLEER. The DNA of the CDR3 is TGCGCCAGCAGCCAAGATTCTAAGGCGGCCCATGAAAAACTGTTTTTT. Amino acid sequence: CASSQDSKAAHEKLFF.

This clonotype has a count of ten or more. This chain links TRBV7-9 with TRBJ2-5; D gene ambiguous. The V and J ends lost 1 base and 1 base respectively, with 16 bases between them. Per germline, CDR1 SEHNR and CDR2 FQNEAQ (reference sequence). CDR3 length equals 17 residues. CDR3 DNA sequence: TGTGCCAGCAGCTTAGTCGGATGGGGTAGCTCCCAAGAGACCCAGTACTTC. Translation: CASSLVGWGSSQETQYF. The entire variable domain, with the rest obtained from reference TRBV7-9 and TRBJ2-5, is as follows: DTGVSQNPRHKITKRGQNVTFRCDPISEHNRLYWYRQTLGQGPEFLTYFQNEAQLEKSRLLSDRFSAERPKGSFSTLEIQRTEQGDSAMYLCASSLVGWGSSQETQYFGPGTRLLVL.

This clonotype has ten or more counts. The rearrangement links TRBV12-3 or TRBV12-4 to TRBJ2-7; 8 bases are a match to TRBD2. The CDR3 consists of 14 residues. The junction had 4 bases not matched to a gene; V was cut back by 3 bases and J by 3 bases. This CDR3 is CASSLSGSDYEQYF. The CDR3 DNA is TGTGCCAGCAGTTTGAGCGGGAGTGACTACGAGCAGTACTTC.

At least ten counts were recorded for this clonotype. The genes are TRBV29-1 and TRBJ2-7; 10 bases fit TRBD1. CDR1 and CDR2 from the germline V gene are SQVTM and ANQGSEA. V dropped 7 bases and J dropped 2; count of bases not matched to a gene: 8. The CDR3 consists of 14 residues. The CDR3 region is CSGWTGGLPYEQYF. DNA for the CDR3: TGCAGCGGTTGGACAGGGGGACTACCCTACGAGCAGTACTTC.

This clonotype was seen repeatedly, ten times or more. V usage is TRBV13 and J usage is TRBJ2-3; 9 nucleotides agree with TRBD2. Germline lookup yields CDR1 PRHDT and CDR2 FYEKMQ (reference sequence). Unmatched junction bases numbered 10, after V lost 5 bases and J lost 4 bases. This CDR3 spans 16 amino acids. The DNA for the CDR3 is TGTGCCAGCAGCCAAGGGGGCGGGAGGGCCCCAGATACGCAGTATTTT. It codes for CASSQGGGRAPDTQYF.

The chain has TRBV11-2 and TRBJ2-1, with D possibly TRBD2 on 6 matching bases. Germline V CDR1 and CDR2: SGHAT, FQNNGV. This CDR3 spans 15 amino acids. Trimming cost V 6 bases and J 3 bases, with 15 bases left between them. The CDR3 sequence is CASRAGQGNYNEQFF. CDR3 DNA: TGTGCCAGCAGGGCGGGGCAGGGAAACTACAATGAGCAGTTCTTC.

V gene TRBV5-1 combines with J gene TRBJ2-1; 11 bases map to TRBD2. The germline CDR1 and CDR2 sequences are SGHRS and YFSETQ. The trim removed 4 bases at V and 6 bases at J, leaving 12 bases unmatched. The CDR3 has 17 amino acids. The CDR3 coding sequence is TGCGCCAGCAGCGGGGGACTAGCGGTACCTAATGGCAATGAGCAGTTCTTC. Its protein is CASSGGLAVPNGNEQFF.

This clonotype was seen at least ten times. The chain joins TRBV27 to TRBJ2-5; 7 bases fit TRBD1. The CDR3 is 16 residues long. The V gene end was trimmed by 2 bases and the J gene end by 4 bases; junction bases not matched to a gene: 10. Germline V lookup: CDR1 MNHEY, CDR2 SMNVEV (reference sequence). The chain's CDR3 is CASSLQGAHRGETQYF. CDR3 in DNA: TGTGCCAGCAGTTTACAGGGCGCCCACAGGGGAGAGACCCAGTACTTC.

This clonotype showed up just a few times. The J gene is TRBJ2-7, the V gene TRBV29-1; 8 bases match TRBD2. Germline-derived CDR1 and CDR2 are SQVTM and ANQGSEA. The CDR3 is 11 residues long. V was pared by 6 bases and J by 6 bases, with 4 bases of the junction left unmatched. CDR3 in DNA: TGCAGCGTCGGGACTAGAGGCGAGCAGTACTTC. It specifies CSVGTRGEQYF.

This clonotype occurred a few times. The rearrangement uses TRBV18 and TRBJ2-2; 8 bases are shared with TRBD1. This CDR3 region has 16 residues. CDR1 is KGHSH, CDR2 LQKENI, per germline. The trim removed 3 bases at V and 5 bases at J, leaving 8 bases unmatched. The CDR3 region has the DNA TGTGCCAGCTCACCCTTTCAGGGGGCAACGACCGGGGAGCTGTTTTTT. Translated, it gives CASSPFQGATTGELFF.

This clonotype was seen ten or more times. The chain recombines TRBV28 with TRBJ2-1; 13 bases align to TRBD2. This CDR3 region has 14 residues. V lost 6 bases, J lost 7 bases, and 3 bases stayed unmatched. Per germline, CDR1 MDHEN and CDR2 SYDVKM. CDR3 nucleotides: TGTGCCAGCAGCCGGACTAGCGGGAGAAATGAGCAGTTCTTC. This codes for CASSRTSGRNEQFF. Full variable domain (outside the CDR3, taken from reference TRBV28 and TRBJ2-1): DVKVTQSSRYLVKRTGEKVFLECVQDMDHENMFWYRQDPGLGLRLIYFSYDVKMKEKGDIPEGYSVSREKKERFSLILESASTNQTSMYLCASSRTSGRNEQFFGPGTRLTVL.

Of note for this clonotype: This sequence may be a read error, since a much larger clone differs from it by one base. The chain has TRBV27 and TRBJ2-7, with 10 bases fitting TRBD2. The CDR3 runs 16 residues. Germline loops: CDR1 MNHEY, CDR2 SMNVEV (reference sequence). Trimming removed 6 bases from V and 7 bases from J; junction bases left unmatched: 15. This CDR3 reads CASRYRAGGPYNEQYF. The CDR3 bases are TGTGCCAGCAGGTATAGAGCGGGAGGGCCCTACAATGAGCAGTACTTC.

In its sample, this clonotype was seen a few times. The chain combines TRBV19 with TRBJ2-1; D perhaps matches TRBD2 (6 bases). This CDR3 is built from 15 residues. With 7 bases removed from V and 5 bases from J, the gap between germline ends came to 18 bases. The germline gives CDR1 LNHDA, CDR2 SQIVND (reference sequence). The CDR3 bases are TGTGCCAGTAATCTACGTTTCTGGGGGGACAATGAGCAGTTCTTC. This codes for CASNLRFWGDNEQFF.

The gene calls are TRBV10-1 and TRBJ2-5, with 15 nucleotides matching TRBD2. V lost 5 bases to trimming and J lost 5 bases; unmatched junction nucleotides: 6. The germline CDR1 and CDR2 sequences are WNHNN and SYGVQD (reference sequence). The CDR3 spans 16 residues. CDR3 sequence: CASSNGLAGGGETQYF. As DNA, the CDR3 is TGCGCCAGCAGTAACGGACTAGCGGGAGGGGGGGAGACCCAGTACTTC.

This clonotype was observed at least ten times. The V call is TRBV20-1, the J call TRBJ1-1, with TRBD1 matching over 8 bases. Germline-derived CDR1 and CDR2 are DFQATT and SNEGSKA (reference sequence). Trimming at V came to 6 bases and at J to 4 bases, leaving 10 bases not matched to a gene. CDR3 length equals 14 residues. This CDR3 is CSAEDRVSGTEAFF. The CDR3 nucleotides read TGCAGTGCAGAGGACAGGGTATCAGGCACTGAAGCTTTCTTT.

This clonotype appeared a few times. This sequence joins TRBV14 and TRBJ2-5, with a weak D call TRBD2 (5 bases). Deletions cut 5 bases from V and 0 bases from J, with 7 bases between. CDR3 size: 13 residues. Per the germline V gene, CDR1 is SGHDN and CDR2 is FVKESK. CDR3: CASSMDYQETQYF. DNA of the CDR3: TGTGCCAGCAGCATGGACTACCAAGAGACCCAGTACTTC.

This clonotype was recorded many times. The rearrangement links TRBV2 to TRBJ2-1, with D perhaps being TRBD1 or TRBD2 (5 bases each). The germline V gene encodes CDR1 SNHLY and CDR2 FYNNEI. CDR3 size: 16 residues. V shed 6 bases and J shed 3 bases, with 18 bases lying between them. CDR3 sequence (DNA): TGTGCCAGCAGAGACCGGGACCAAGAAAACTACAATGAGCAGTTCTTC. This encodes CASRDRDQENYNEQFF.

A word on this clonotype: A much larger clone lies one base from this, so it may be a read error. The chain is built from TRBV28 and TRBJ2-5, with no clear D. This CDR3 is built from 16 residues. The germline V gene has CDR1 MDHEN and CDR2 SYDVKM. CDR3 amino acids: CASGLSPFRKGETQYF. CDR3 in DNA: TGTGCCAGCGGTTTATCCCCCTTTCGGAAGGGAGAGACCCAGTACTTC. Full variable domain (outside the CDR3, taken from reference TRBV28 and TRBJ2-5): DVKVTQSSRYLVKRTGEKVFLECVQDMDHENMFWYRQDPGLGLRLIYFSYDVKMKEKGDIPEGYSVSREKKERFSLILESASTNQTSMYLCASGLSPFRKGETQYFGPGTRLLVL.

This chain connects TRBV15 to TRBJ2-7; 10 bases are a match to TRBD1. CDR3 length: 14 residues. Germline CDR1 is LNHNV and CDR2 is YYDKDF (reference sequence). Trimming removed 5 bases from V and 4 bases from J; junction bases left unmatched: 5. For the CDR3, the DNA is TGTGCCACCAGCCACGGGACAGGGGTTTACGAGCAGTACTTC. Its protein product is CATSHGTGVYEQYF.

A word on this clonotype: A much larger clone sits a single nucleotide away, making a read error possible. The gene calls are TRBV7-2 and TRBJ2-1, with TRBD2 matching over 11 bases. This CDR3 is 16 amino acids long. Per the germline V gene, CDR1 is SGHTA and CDR2 is FQGNSA. The CDR3 region has the DNA TGTGCCAGCAGCCCACACGGGACTAGCGGCTACAATAAGCAGTTCTTC. Translated, it gives CASSPHGTSGYNKQFF.

This clonotype was observed at least ten times. The chain uses TRBV27 and TRBJ2-7, with 13 bases that match TRBD2. The germline CDR1 and CDR2 sequences are MNHEY and SMNVEV (reference sequence). The CDR3 has 14 residues. The V and J ends lost 8 bases and 4 bases, in that order; junction bases with no gene match: 5. Written as DNA, the CDR3 is TGTGCCAGCTGGACTAGCGGGAGCGGGTACGAGCAGTACTTC. This encodes CASWTSGSGYEQYF.

The rearrangement uses TRBV3-1 and TRBJ2-5; D unclear. V was shortened by 2 bases and J by 7 bases, with 5 bases between the two germline ends. In germline, CDR1 is LGHDT, CDR2 YNNKEL (reference sequence). The CDR3 is 11 amino acids. CDR3 in amino acids: CASSQLLTQYF. CDR3 nucleotide sequence: TGTGCCAGCAGCCAATTATTGACCCAGTACTTC.

This clonotype is termed medium-sized. The chain carries TRBV28 and TRBJ2-3, with 7 bases lining up with TRBD1. The CDR3 covers 14 residues. CDR1 MDHEN and CDR2 SYDVKM come from the germline V gene. V shed 7 bases, J shed 3 bases, and the junction held 7 bases outside the gene matches. The CDR3 spells CASTLQGETDTQYF. CDR3 nucleotides: TGTGCCAGCACCCTGCAGGGGGAAACAGATACGCAGTATTTT.

This chain joins TRBV10-3 and TRBJ2-3; 14 bases line up with TRBD2. The CDR3 has 16 amino acids. The V gene's germline CDR1 is ENHRY and CDR2 SYGVKD. V gave up 6 bases and J gave up 4 bases; unmatched junction bases: 6. The CDR3 DNA reads TGTGCCATCAGAAAGACTAGCGGGAGGGCAGCAGATACGCAGTATTTT. Encoded protein: CAIRKTSGRAADTQYF.

This clonotype showed up many times. The chain combines TRBV28 with TRBJ2-5; maybe TRBD1 (5 bases). Germline CDR1 and CDR2: MDHEN and SYDVKM. V was pared by 2 bases and J by 1 base, with 8 bases between. The CDR3 has 14 amino acids. CDR3 DNA: TGTGCCAGCAGTTTAAGGCAGGGCCAAGAGACCCAGTACTTC. It is translated as CASSLRQGQETQYF.